This record looks at one T cell receptor (beta chain) sequence and its context. Its target is unknown. A read error may explain this, as a much larger clone is one base away. This specimen belongs to a study of glioma-infiltrating T cells. Overall study findings and caveats: Very few CDR3 sequences were shared between tissue and blood. Above-expected tissue-blood divergence occurred in all gliomas, most in low-grade ones.

Amplification of TCR alpha and beta CDR3 regions from RNA used iRepertoire nested multiplex PCR. One-step reverse transcription and amplification started from approximately 100-400 ng of tissue mRNA or PBMC total RNA. TCRdb reanalysed the multiplex PCR reads using MiXCR and keeps one entry per CDR3 protein. The data contain about 190,000 distinct CDR3 sequences, approximately 30% of them seen just once; the ten biggest clones take up 20%. This CDR3 is 15 amino acids long. Germline V gene lookup returns CDR1 SEHNR and CDR2 FQNEAQ (reference sequence). The receptor was derived from a human donor with low-grade glioma or glioblastoma, undergoing nonglioma brain surgery, or in good health (not recorded which). The specimen was glioma tissue, nonneoplastic brain tissue, or PBMCs (not recorded which). This chain links TRBV7-9 with TRBJ2-5; D is perhaps TRBD1 or TRBD2 (5 bases each). The CDR3 reads CASRLALGRYETQYF. In DNA, the CDR3 is TGTGCCAGCAGATTAGCGCTGGGACGCTACGAGACCCAGTACTTC.